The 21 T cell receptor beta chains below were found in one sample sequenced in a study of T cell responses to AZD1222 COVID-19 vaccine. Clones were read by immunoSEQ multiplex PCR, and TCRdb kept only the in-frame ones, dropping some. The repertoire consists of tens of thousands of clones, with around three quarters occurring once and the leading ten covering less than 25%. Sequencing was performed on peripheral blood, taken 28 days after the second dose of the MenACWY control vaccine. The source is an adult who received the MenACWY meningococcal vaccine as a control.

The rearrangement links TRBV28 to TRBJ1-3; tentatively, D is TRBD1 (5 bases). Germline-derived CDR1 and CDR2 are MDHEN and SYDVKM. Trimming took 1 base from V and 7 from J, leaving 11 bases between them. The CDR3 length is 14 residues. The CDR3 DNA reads TGTGCCAGCAGTTTATTCCAGGGTGGGAACACCATATATTTT. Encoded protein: CASSLFQGGNTIYF. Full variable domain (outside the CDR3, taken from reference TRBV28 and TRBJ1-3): DVKVTQSSRYLVKRTGEKVFLECVQDMDHENMFWYRQDPGLGLRLIYFSYDVKMKEKGDIPEGYSVSREKKERFSLILESASTNQTSMYLCASSLFQGGNTIYFGEGSWLTVV.

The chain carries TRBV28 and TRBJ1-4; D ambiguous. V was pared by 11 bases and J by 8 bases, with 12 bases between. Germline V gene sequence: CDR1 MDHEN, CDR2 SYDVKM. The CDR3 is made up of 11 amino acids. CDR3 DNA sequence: TGTGCCTGTTCATTAGAAGAAAAACTGTTTTTT. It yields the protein CACSLEEKLFF.

The CDR3 sequence: CASTTTGPNSPLHF. The CDR3 DNA sequence: TGTGCCAGCACAACCACGGGTCCCAATTCACCCCTCCACTTT. This sequence joins TRBV19 and TRBJ1-6, with D unclear. The CDR3 contains 14 residues. With 9 bases removed from V and 7 bases from J, the gap between germline ends came to 16 bases. The germline V gene has CDR1 LNHDA and CDR2 SQIVND (reference sequence).

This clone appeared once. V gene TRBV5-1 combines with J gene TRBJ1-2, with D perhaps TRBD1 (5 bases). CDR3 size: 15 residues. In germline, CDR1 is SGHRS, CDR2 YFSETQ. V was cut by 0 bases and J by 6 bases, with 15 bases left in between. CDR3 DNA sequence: TGCGCCAGCAGCTTGGATACCAAGGGACTAAATGGCTACACCTTC. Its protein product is CASSLDTKGLNGYTF. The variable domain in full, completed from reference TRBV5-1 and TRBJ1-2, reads KAGVTQTPRYLIKTRGQQVTLSCSPISGHRSVSWYQQTPGQGLQFLFEYFSETQRNKGNFPGRFSGRQFSNSRSEMNVSTLELGDSALYLCASSLDTKGLNGYTFGSGTRLTVV.

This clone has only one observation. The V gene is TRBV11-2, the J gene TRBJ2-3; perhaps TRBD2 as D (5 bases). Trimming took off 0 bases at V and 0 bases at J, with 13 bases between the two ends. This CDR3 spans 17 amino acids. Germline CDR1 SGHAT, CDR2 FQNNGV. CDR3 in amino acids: CASSLETRRTSTDTQYF. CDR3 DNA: TGTGCCAGCAGCTTAGAAACGAGAAGGACTAGCACAGATACGCAGTATTTT.

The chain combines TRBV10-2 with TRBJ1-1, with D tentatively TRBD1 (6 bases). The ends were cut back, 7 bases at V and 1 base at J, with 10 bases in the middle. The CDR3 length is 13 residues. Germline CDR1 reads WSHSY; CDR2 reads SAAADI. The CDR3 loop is CASMTGGNTEAFF. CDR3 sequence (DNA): TGCGCCAGCATGACAGGTGGGAACACTGAAGCTTTCTTT.

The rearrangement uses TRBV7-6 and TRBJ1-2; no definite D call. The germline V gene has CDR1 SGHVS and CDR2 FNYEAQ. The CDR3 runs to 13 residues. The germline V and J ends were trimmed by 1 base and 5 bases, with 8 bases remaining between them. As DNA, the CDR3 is TGTGCCAGCAGCTTAGTGGACTCATATGGCTACACCTTC. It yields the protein CASSLVDSYGYTF.

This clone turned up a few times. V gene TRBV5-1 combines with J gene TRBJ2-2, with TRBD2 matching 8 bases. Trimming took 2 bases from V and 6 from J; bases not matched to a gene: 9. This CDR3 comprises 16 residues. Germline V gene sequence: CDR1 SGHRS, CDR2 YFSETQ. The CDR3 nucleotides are TGCGCCAGCAGCTTAGAAATAAGCGGGAGCGCCGGGGAGCTGTTTTTT. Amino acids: CASSLEISGSAGELFF. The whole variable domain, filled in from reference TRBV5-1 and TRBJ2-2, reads KAGVTQTPRYLIKTRGQQVTLSCSPISGHRSVSWYQQTPGQGLQFLFEYFSETQRNKGNFPGRFSGRQFSNSRSEMNVSTLELGDSALYLCASSLEISGSAGELFFGEGSRLTVL.

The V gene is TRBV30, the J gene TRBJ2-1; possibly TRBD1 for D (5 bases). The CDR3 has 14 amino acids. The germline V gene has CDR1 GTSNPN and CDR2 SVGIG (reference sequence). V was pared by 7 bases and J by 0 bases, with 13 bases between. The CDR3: CAFSDSFSYNEQFF. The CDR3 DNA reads TGTGCCTTCTCTGACAGTTTCTCCTACAATGAGCAGTTCTTC.

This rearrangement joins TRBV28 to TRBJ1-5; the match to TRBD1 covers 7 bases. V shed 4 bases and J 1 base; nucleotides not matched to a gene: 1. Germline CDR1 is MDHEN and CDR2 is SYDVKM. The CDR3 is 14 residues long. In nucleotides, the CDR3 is TGTGCCAGCAGTTCAGGGGGGAGCAATCAGCCCCAGCATTTT. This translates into CASSSGGSNQPQHF. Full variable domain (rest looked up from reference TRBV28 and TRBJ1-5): DVKVTQSSRYLVKRTGEKVFLECVQDMDHENMFWYRQDPGLGLRLIYFSYDVKMKEKGDIPEGYSVSREKKERFSLILESASTNQTSMYLCASSSGGSNQPQHFGDGTRLSIL.

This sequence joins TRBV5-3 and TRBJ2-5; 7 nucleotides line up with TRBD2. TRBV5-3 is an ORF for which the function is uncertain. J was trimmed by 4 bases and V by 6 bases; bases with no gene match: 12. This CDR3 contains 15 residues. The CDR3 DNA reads TGTGCCAGAAATTTCCCTAGCGGAAGGGGAGAGACCCAGTACTTC. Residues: CARNFPSGRGETQYF.

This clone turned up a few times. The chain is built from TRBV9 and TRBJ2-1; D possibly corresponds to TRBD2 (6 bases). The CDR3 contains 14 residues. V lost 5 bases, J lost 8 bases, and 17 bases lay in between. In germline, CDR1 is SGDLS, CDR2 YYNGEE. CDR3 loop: CASSYMGGRDEQFF. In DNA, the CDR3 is TGTGCCAGCAGTTACATGGGGGGTAGGGATGAGCAGTTCTTC.

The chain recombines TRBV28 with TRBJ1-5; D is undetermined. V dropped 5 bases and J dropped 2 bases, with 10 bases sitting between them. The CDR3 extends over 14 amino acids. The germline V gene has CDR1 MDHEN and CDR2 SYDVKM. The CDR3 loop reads CASSRGFGNQPQHF. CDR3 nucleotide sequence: TGTGCCAGCAGTCGGGGATTCGGCAATCAGCCCCAGCATTTT.

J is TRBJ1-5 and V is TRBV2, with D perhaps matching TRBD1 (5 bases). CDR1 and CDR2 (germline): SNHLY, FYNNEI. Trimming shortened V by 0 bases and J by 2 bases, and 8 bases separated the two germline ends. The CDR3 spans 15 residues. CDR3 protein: CASSEAGRGNQPQHF. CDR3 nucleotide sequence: TGTGCCAGCAGTGAAGCTGGCAGGGGCAATCAGCCCCAGCATTTT.

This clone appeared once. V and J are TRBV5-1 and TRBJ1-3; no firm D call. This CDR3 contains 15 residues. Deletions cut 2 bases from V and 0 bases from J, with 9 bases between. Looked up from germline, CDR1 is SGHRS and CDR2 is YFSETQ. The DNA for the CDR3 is TGCGCCAGCAGCTTCACTGGAATCTCTGGAAACACCATATATTTT. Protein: CASSFTGISGNTIYF.

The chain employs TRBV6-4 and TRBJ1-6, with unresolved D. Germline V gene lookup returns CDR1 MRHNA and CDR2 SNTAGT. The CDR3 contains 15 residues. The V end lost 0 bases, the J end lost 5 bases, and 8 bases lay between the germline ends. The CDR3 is CASSDSMENNSPLHF. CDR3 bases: TGTGCCAGCAGTGACTCGATGGAGAATAATTCACCCCTCCACTTT.

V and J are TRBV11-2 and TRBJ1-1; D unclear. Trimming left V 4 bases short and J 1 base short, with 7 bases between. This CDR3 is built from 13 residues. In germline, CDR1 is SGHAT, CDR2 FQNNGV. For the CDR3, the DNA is TGTGCCAGCAGCTATCGCTCGAACACTGAAGCTTTCTTT. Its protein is CASSYRSNTEAFF.

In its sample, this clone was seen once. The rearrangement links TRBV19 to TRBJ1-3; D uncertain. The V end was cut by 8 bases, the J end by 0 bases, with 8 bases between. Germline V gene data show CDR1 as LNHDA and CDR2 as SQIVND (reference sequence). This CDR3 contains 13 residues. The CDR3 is CASRRLSGNTIYF. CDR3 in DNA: TGTGCCAGTCGAAGGCTCTCTGGAAACACCATATATTTT.

CDR3 sequence reads: CASTGGAGNTIYF. The CDR3 DNA reads as TGTGCCAGCACAGGGGGTGCCGGAAACACCATATATTTT. The chain recombines TRBV3-1 (or the pseudogene TRBV3-2) with TRBJ1-3, with 7 bases that match TRBD1. Losses at the gene ends were 7 bases for V and 4 bases for J; bases not matched to a gene: 4. This CDR3 comprises 13 residues. Looked up from germline, CDR1 is LGHDT and CDR2 is YNNKEL (reference sequence).

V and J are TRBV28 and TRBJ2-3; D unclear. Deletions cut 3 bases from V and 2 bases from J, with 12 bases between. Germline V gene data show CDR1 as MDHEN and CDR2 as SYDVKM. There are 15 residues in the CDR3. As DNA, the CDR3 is TGTGCCAGCAGTTTGTCGACGGCCTACACAGATACGCAGTATTTT. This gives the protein CASSLSTAYTDTQYF.

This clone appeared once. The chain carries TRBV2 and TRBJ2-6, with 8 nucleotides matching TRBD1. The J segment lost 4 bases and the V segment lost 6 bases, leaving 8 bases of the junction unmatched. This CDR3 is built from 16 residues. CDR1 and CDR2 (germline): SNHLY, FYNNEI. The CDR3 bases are TGTGCCAGCAGCCGGGACAGGCCCTCCGGGGCCAACGTCCTGACTTTC. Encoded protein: CASSRDRPSGANVLTF.